This TCR beta chain came from a study of OX40 agonist ivuxolimab in advanced cancers. Across the study: Cohort: 82.7% men, mean age about 62, aged about 20 to 90. It was permissible to have had prior anti-PD-1, anti-PD-L1 or anti-CTLA-4 therapy, and around 41% had some.

General study points: At doses 0.1 to 3.0 mg/kg, CD4+ and CD8+ clones expanded.

Clones were sequenced by immunoSEQ multiplex PCR, and TCRdb holds only the in-frame ones, with some missing. The table shows tens of thousands of clones, with around 80% occurring only once. Notes on this clone: Its antigen is unidentified.

No patient had autoimmune disease or received systemic immunosuppression. Material: CD4+ or CD8+ T cells sorted from blood, obtained in a trial of the OX40 agonist ivuxolimab. The sequence was obtained from an adult with an advanced solid tumor such as melanoma, head and neck, liver or kidney cancer.

The CDR3 reads CASSFGGADTDTQYF. CDR3 nucleotides: TGTGCCAGCAGCTTCGGAGGGGCGGACACAGATACGCAGTATTTT. The chain combines TRBV7-3 with TRBJ2-3; the D gene is possibly TRBD2 (6 bases). The germline gives CDR1 SGHTA, CDR2 FQGTGA. Trimming took off 3 bases at V and 2 bases at J, with 12 bases between the two ends. The CDR3 consists of 15 residues.